This TCR beta chain was recovered during a study of blood T cells in healthy people across ages. Study as a whole: Per two T cells, about one barcoded beta molecule was captured through template switching.

PCR was performed a second time for 7 to 11 cycles using a sample-barcoded 5' primer and a J-beta primer mix. A template-switch adaptor with 12 random nucleotides tagged each cDNA molecule. TCRdb reanalysed the 5' RACE reads using MiXCR and keeps one entry per CDR3 protein. The table lists fewer than 1 million distinct CDR3 sequences, about 42% of them singletons. Donation came from healthy Caucasian individuals in Russia who were aged 6 to 90. Whenever a sample was processed, at least 7 million PBMCs were isolated. Trimming took off 9 bases at V and 10 bases at J, with 24 bases between the two ends. Per germline, CDR1 SGHTA and CDR2 FQGTGA. The CDR3 has 14 residues.

Sequencing was done on a sample of blood. This sequence joins TRBV7-3 and TRBJ1-1; D may be TRBD1 (6 bases). The sequence came from a man aged 60 to 75 in good health. The CDR3 protein is CASPNTPGALRAFF. DNA for the CDR3: TGTGCCAGTCCAAACACCCCGGGGGCTCTGCGAGCTTTCTTT. The entire variable domain, with the rest obtained from reference TRBV7-3 and TRBJ1-1, is as follows: GAGVSQTPSNKVTEKGKYVELRCDPISGHTALYWYRQSLGQGPEFLIYFQGTGAADDSGLPNDRFFAVRPEGSVSTLKIQRTERGDSAVYLCASPNTPGALRAFFGQGTRLTVV.